These 9 T cell receptor beta chains came from one sample sequenced in a study of blood T cell repertoires in COVID-19. TCRdb's copy holds only in-frame clones and misses some; the assay was immunoSEQ multiplex PCR. The table lists about 360,000 clones, 86% of them singletons. The sequenced sample consisted of peripheral blood. The origin of the receptors is a woman in her fifties or sixties with COVID-19, enrolled during active disease.

In the case of this clone: This sample includes further DNA sequences coding for the same CDR3. The CDR3 DNA is TGTGCCAGCAGTTACTCGAGATATGGCTACACCTTC. Its translation: CASSYSRYGYTF. V and J are TRBV6-2 or TRBV6-3 and TRBJ1-2; no reliable D call. The CDR3 contains 12 residues. Germline V gene lookup returns CDR1 MNHEY and CDR2 SVGEGT. V dropped 0 bases and J dropped 5 bases, with 4 bases sitting between them.

With respect to this clone: One junction end disagrees with the germline gene, perhaps due to a read error. V and J are TRBV6-4 and TRBJ1-4, with D perhaps TRBD1 (6 bases). This CDR3 spans 14 amino acids. Germline values: CDR1 MRHNA, CDR2 SNTAGT. CDR3 sequence: CANSRQVSNEKLFF. The CDR3 coding sequence is TGTGCCAACAGTAGACAGGTCTCTAATGAAAAACTGTTTTTT.

The chain combines TRBV18 with TRBJ1-1; TRBD1 is a possible D gene (6 bases). The ends were cut back, 6 bases at V and 2 bases at J, with 13 bases in the middle. CDR1 is KGHSH, CDR2 LQKENI, per germline. CDR3 length: 14 residues. The CDR3 coding sequence is TGTGCCAGCTCGGGCGTGGGGGCCAACACTGAAGCTTTCTTT. As protein: CASSGVGANTEAFF. Combining the CDR3 with reference TRBV18 and TRBJ1-1 gives the whole variable domain NAGVMQNPRHLVRRRGQEARLRCSPMKGHSHVYWYRQLPEEGLKFMVYLQKENIIDESGMPKERFSAEFPKEGPSILRIQQVVRGDSAAYFCASSGVGANTEAFFGQGTRLTVV.

This clone was counted a single time. CDR3 sequence reads: CASSYPGTDSTDTQYF. In DNA, the CDR3 is TGTGCCAGCAGCTATCCGGGGACTGACAGCACAGATACGCAGTATTTT. The chain employs TRBV13 and TRBJ2-3, with D perhaps TRBD2 (6 bases). V was cut by 4 bases and J by 0 bases, with 14 bases left in between. Germline values: CDR1 PRHDT, CDR2 FYEKMQ (reference sequence). This CDR3 has 16 amino acids.

The V gene is TRBV2, the J gene TRBJ1-2, with D perhaps TRBD1 (6 bases). The CDR3 totals 13 residues. Germline V gene lookup returns CDR1 SNHLY and CDR2 FYNNEI. Trimming cost V 3 bases and J 8 bases, with 13 bases left between them. The CDR3 sequence: CASSDGGLSGYTF. CDR3 DNA sequence: TGTGCCAGCAGTGACGGGGGGCTTAGCGGCTACACCTTC.

The V gene is TRBV6-2 or TRBV6-3, the J gene TRBJ2-7, with 7 nucleotides matching TRBD1. There are 15 residues in the CDR3. Per germline, CDR1 MNHEY and CDR2 SVGEGT. V was clipped by 3 bases and J by 2 bases; unmatched bases: 7. CDR3 protein: CASSYSLGTAYEQYF. The CDR3 DNA reads TGTGCCAGCAGTTATTCCTTAGGGACAGCCTACGAGCAGTACTTC.

The rearrangement links TRBV5-1 to TRBJ2-3, with 9 bases identical to TRBD1. V shed 0 bases, J shed 1 base, and the junction held 3 bases outside the gene matches. CDR3 size: 16 residues. From germline, CDR1 is SGHRS and CDR2 YFSETQ. CDR3 sequence reads: CASSLGTGAGTDTQYF. The CDR3 DNA sequence: TGCGCCAGCAGCTTGGGGACAGGGGCGGGCACAGATACGCAGTATTTT.

This rearrangement joins TRBV9 to TRBJ2-6, with a weak D call TRBD1 (7 bases). There are 20 residues in the CDR3. The V gene's germline CDR1 is SGDLS and CDR2 YYNGEE. Trimming pared 4 bases from V and 0 bases from J, leaving 23 bases between. The CDR3 here is CASSSGGRPPGSSGANVLTF. The CDR3 nucleotides read TGTGCCAGCAGCTCAGGGGGGAGGCCTCCAGGATCCTCTGGGGCCAACGTCCTGACTTTC.

The V call is TRBV18, the J call TRBJ2-7; TRBD2 matches at 10 bases. The CDR3 is 18 residues long. Germline V lookup: CDR1 KGHSH, CDR2 LQKENI. V shed 1 base and J 7 bases; nucleotides not matched to a gene: 16. The CDR3 loop is CASSPRVLSGGTPGEQYF. The DNA of the CDR3 is TGTGCCAGCTCACCACGGGTCCTTAGCGGGGGGACCCCTGGGGAGCAGTACTTC.